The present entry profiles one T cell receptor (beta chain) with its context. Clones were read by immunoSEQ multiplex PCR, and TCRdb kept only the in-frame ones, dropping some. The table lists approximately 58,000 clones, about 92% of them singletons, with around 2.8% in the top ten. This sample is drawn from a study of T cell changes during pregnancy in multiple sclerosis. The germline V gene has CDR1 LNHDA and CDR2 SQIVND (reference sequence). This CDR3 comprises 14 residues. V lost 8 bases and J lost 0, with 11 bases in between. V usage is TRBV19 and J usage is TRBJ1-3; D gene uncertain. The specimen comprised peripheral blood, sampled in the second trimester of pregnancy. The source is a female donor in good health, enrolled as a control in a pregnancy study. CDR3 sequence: CASRDTFSGNTIYF. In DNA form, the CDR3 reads TGTGCCAGTCGCGACACTTTCTCTGGAAACACCATATATTTT.